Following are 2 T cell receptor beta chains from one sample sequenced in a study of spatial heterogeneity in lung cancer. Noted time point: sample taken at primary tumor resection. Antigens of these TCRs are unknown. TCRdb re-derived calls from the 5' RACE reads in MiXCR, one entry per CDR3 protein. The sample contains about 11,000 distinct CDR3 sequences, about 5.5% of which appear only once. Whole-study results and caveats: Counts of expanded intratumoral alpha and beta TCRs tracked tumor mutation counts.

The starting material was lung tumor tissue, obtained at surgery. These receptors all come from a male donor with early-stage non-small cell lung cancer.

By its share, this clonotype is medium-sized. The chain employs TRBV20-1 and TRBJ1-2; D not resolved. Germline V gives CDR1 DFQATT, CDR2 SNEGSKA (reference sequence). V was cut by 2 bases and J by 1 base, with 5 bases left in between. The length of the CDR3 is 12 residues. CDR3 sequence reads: CSARLSNYGYTF. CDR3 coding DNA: TGCAGTGCTAGACTCAGTAACTATGGCTACACCTTC.

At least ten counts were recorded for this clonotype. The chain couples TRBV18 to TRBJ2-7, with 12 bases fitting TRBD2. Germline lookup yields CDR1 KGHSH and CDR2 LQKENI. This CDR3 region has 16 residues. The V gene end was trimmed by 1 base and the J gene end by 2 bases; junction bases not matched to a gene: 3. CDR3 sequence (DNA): TGTGCCAGCTCACCACGACTAGCGGGAGAGACCTACGAGCAGTACTTC. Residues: CASSPRLAGETYEQYF.